One and the same sample provided the 19 T cell receptor beta chains below, sequenced in a study of blood T cell repertoires in COVID-19. Method: immunoSEQ multiplex PCR; TCRdb's copy keeps in-frame clones and lacks some. Of fewer than 500,000 clones in the sample, roughly 87% were seen once. Sequenced: PBMCs or T cells enriched from blood (not recorded which). The receptor set was obtained from a woman aged 18 to 35 who had recovered from COVID-19.

The J gene is TRBJ1-2, the V gene TRBV5-4; D is possibly TRBD1 (5 bases). There are 13 residues in the CDR3. Germline CDR1 reads SGHNT; CDR2 reads YYREEE (reference sequence). Trimming removed 3 bases at V and 4 bases at J, with 10 bases between. The CDR3 sequence is CASSSREGYGYTF. CDR3 nucleotides: TGTGCCAGCAGCTCCAGGGAGGGCTATGGCTACACCTTC.

The chain uses TRBV27 and TRBJ2-4; a possible D gene is TRBD1 (5 bases). This CDR3 comprises 14 residues. The V gene's germline CDR1 is MNHEY and CDR2 SMNVEV (reference sequence). Trimming shortened V by 4 bases and J by 6 bases, and 13 bases separated the two germline ends. The CDR3 coding sequence is TGTGCCAGCAGTTCTTACGACAGCCGAAACATTCAGTACTTC. Residues: CASSSYDSRNIQYF.

J is TRBJ1-6 and V is TRBV7-8, with 7 bases aligning to TRBD1. The J segment lost 10 bases and the V segment lost 5 bases, leaving 14 bases of the junction unmatched. CDR1 and CDR2 from the germline V gene are SGHVS and FQNEAQ. The CDR3 spans 16 residues. CDR3 DNA: TGTGCCAGCAGCCAAAGAACAGGGGCTGCTATATCACCCCTCCACTTT. It translates to CASSQRTGAAISPLHF. Full variable domain (outside the CDR3, taken from reference TRBV7-8 and TRBJ1-6): GAGVSQSPRYKVAKRGQDVALRCDPISGHVSLFWYQQALGQGPEFLTYFQNEAQLDKSGLPSDRFFAERPEGSVSTLKIQRTQQEDSAVYLCASSQRTGAAISPLHFGNGTRLTVT.

The chain has TRBV7-8 and TRBJ2-3; no clear D gene. Germline values: CDR1 SGHVS, CDR2 FQNEAQ. This CDR3 spans 13 amino acids. Trimming pared 2 bases from V and 4 bases from J, leaving 7 bases between. Written as DNA, the CDR3 is TGTGCCAGCAGCTTAATGGGCGCAGATACGCAGTATTTT. Translated: CASSLMGADTQYF.

V usage is TRBV30 and J usage is TRBJ2-5; 7 bases line up with TRBD1. CDR1 and CDR2 (germline): GTSNPN, SVGIG (reference sequence). The CDR3 contains 16 residues. V shed 2 bases and J 0 bases; nucleotides not matched to a gene: 9. CDR3 coding DNA: TGTGCCTGGAGTCTTAGGACAGGACCGTACCAAGAGACCCAGTACTTC. Its translation is CAWSLRTGPYQETQYF.

The V gene is TRBV27, the J gene TRBJ1-5, with no clear D. CDR1 MNHEY and CDR2 SMNVEV come from the germline V gene (reference sequence). The CDR3 has 15 amino acids. Between the trimmed V and J ends, which lost 3 bases and 0 bases, there was a span of 9 bases. CDR3 protein: CASSFRPGSNQPQHF. The DNA of the CDR3 is TGTGCCAGCAGTTTCCGGCCGGGTAGCAATCAGCCCCAGCATTTT.

The chain is built from TRBV10-3 and TRBJ1-5; possibly TRBD1 for D (6 bases). Germline loops: CDR1 ENHRY, CDR2 SYGVKD. The CDR3 is 15 amino acids. Trimming left V 2 bases short and J 3 bases short, with 11 bases between. CDR3 sequence: CAISEAGAPNQPQHF. Written as DNA, the CDR3 is TGTGCCATCAGTGAGGCGGGGGCCCCCAATCAGCCCCAGCATTTT.

The rearrangement joins TRBV27 to TRBJ1-2; D gene ambiguous. Trimming took 8 bases from V and 3 from J, leaving 25 bases between them. Germline V CDR1 and CDR2: MNHEY, SMNVEV (reference sequence). The CDR3 spans 17 residues. CDR3 region: CASYWRGSAGLDYGYTF. The CDR3, as DNA: TGTGCCAGCTATTGGCGCGGCAGCGCCGGCCTGGACTATGGCTACACCTTC.

The J gene is TRBJ1-2, the V gene TRBV28; D ambiguous. This CDR3 is 16 amino acids long. Germline lookup yields CDR1 MDHEN and CDR2 SYDVKM. V was cut by 6 bases and J by 1 base, with 18 bases left in between. CDR3 in amino acids: CASSPWAGGYNYGYTF. The DNA of the CDR3 is TGTGCCAGCAGCCCATGGGCAGGCGGGTATAACTATGGCTACACCTTC.

This rearrangement joins TRBV6-5 to TRBJ1-1; the D is unclear. V dropped 5 bases and J dropped 11 bases, with 15 bases sitting between them. The CDR3 length is 12 residues. The germline gives CDR1 MNHEY, CDR2 SVGAGI. Written as DNA, the CDR3 is TGTGCCAGCAGTATTCGGGAGGTTGGCGCTTTCTTT. Translation: CASSIREVGAFF.

The chain employs TRBV4-1 and TRBJ1-5; weak D call: TRBD1 (6 bases). There are 17 residues in the CDR3. The V gene's germline CDR1 is MGHRA and CDR2 YSYEKL. V was shortened by 2 bases and J by 8 bases, with 22 bases between the two germline ends. CDR3 in DNA: TGCGCCAGCAGCCAACCACGGACAGCGGTCTCGGAGGAGCCCCAGCATTTT. The encoded protein is CASSQPRTAVSEEPQHF.

The chain uses TRBV5-4 and TRBJ2-1; D may be TRBD2 (5 bases). This CDR3 is built from 15 residues. Germline-derived CDR1 and CDR2 are SGHNT and YYREEE (reference sequence). The ends were cut back, 7 bases at V and 0 bases at J, with 14 bases in the middle. Written as DNA, the CDR3 is TGTGCCAGCGGCCCCGGTACTAGCTCCTACAATGAGCAGTTCTTC. Translating gives CASGPGTSSYNEQFF.

This chain connects TRBV18 to TRBJ2-1, with a tentative D call TRBD2 (7 bases). V was trimmed by 1 base and J by 8 bases, leaving 15 bases between them. This CDR3 comprises 15 residues. The germline V gene has CDR1 KGHSH and CDR2 LQKENI. The CDR3 loop reads CASSPLAGARDEQFF. CDR3 nucleotide sequence: TGTGCCAGCTCACCACTCGCGGGGGCGCGGGATGAGCAGTTCTTC.

This chain uses TRBV5-4 with TRBJ2-1, with TRBD1 matching 7 bases. The CDR3 consists of 17 residues. Germline V gene data show CDR1 as SGHNT and CDR2 as YYREEE (reference sequence). The junction had 9 bases not matched to a gene; V was cut back by 3 bases and J by 0 bases. This CDR3 reads CASSWKRDSGSYNEQFF. CDR3 DNA: TGTGCCAGCAGCTGGAAAAGGGACAGTGGCTCCTACAATGAGCAGTTCTTC.

V usage is TRBV7-8 and J usage is TRBJ2-5, with 9 bases matching TRBD2. J was trimmed by 6 bases and V by 1 base; bases with no gene match: 6. The CDR3 consists of 15 residues. Germline values: CDR1 SGHVS, CDR2 FQNEAQ. This CDR3 reads CASSLGVSGGKTQYF. CDR3 sequence (DNA): TGTGCCAGCAGCTTAGGGGTGAGCGGGGGGAAGACCCAGTACTTC.

The chain recombines TRBV30 with TRBJ1-3; D possibly corresponds to TRBD1 (5 bases). This CDR3 spans 14 amino acids. Trimming removed 7 bases from V and 0 bases from J, with 13 bases in between. In germline, CDR1 is GTSNPN, CDR2 SVGIG (reference sequence). CDR3 in amino acids: CAFDFGGSGNTIYF. The CDR3 nucleotides are TGTGCCTTTGACTTCGGGGGCTCTGGAAACACCATATATTTT.

The chain carries TRBV6-5 and TRBJ1-1; 7 bases agree with TRBD1. The CDR3 sequence is 14 residues long. Germline V gene data show CDR1 as MNHEY and CDR2 as SVGAGI. Trimming took 6 bases from V and 0 from J; bases not matched to a gene: 4. The CDR3 spells CASRTTGLNTEAFF. The DNA of the CDR3 is TGTGCCAGCAGAACGACAGGGTTGAACACTGAAGCTTTCTTT.

The chain joins TRBV5-4 to TRBJ2-7; 15 bases are shared with TRBD2. Germline V gene lookup returns CDR1 SGHNT and CDR2 YYREEE (reference sequence). Trimming took 7 bases from V and 7 from J; bases not matched to a gene: 12. This CDR3 has 16 amino acids. CDR3: CASETQTGTSGGEQYF. The CDR3 DNA reads as TGTGCCAGCGAGACACAAACCGGGACTAGCGGGGGGGAGCAGTACTTC.

The chain has TRBV2 and TRBJ2-2, with D perhaps matching TRBD2 (6 bases). V lost 11 bases and J 6 bases, leaving 22 bases between the germline ends. Germline V gene lookup returns CDR1 SNHLY and CDR2 FYNNEI. CDR3 length: 15 amino acids. The CDR3 is CACNRDFATAGELFF. The CDR3 DNA reads as TGTGCCTGTAACCGGGACTTTGCCACCGCCGGGGAGCTGTTTTTT.